Listed here are 18 T cell receptor beta chains from one sample, sequenced in a study of shared clonotypes between healthy human individuals. Generated by immunoSEQ multiplex PCR, the TCRdb table keeps only in-frame clones and is missing some. The sample lists 2,500,000 or so clones, more than 85% occurring once. The sample comprised naive CD4+ T cells from PBMCs. Subset of the sample: CD45RA+ positively selected. The receptors derive from a man aged 18-30 years in good health. Some clones in this sample may be carry-over from other donors' samples.

Only one count was recorded for this clone. The rearrangement uses TRBV29-1 and TRBJ2-2; TRBD2 agrees at 7 bases. The CDR3 is 15 residues long. Germline-derived CDR1 and CDR2 are SQVTM and ANQGSEA. With V trimmed by 8 bases and J by 6 bases, 15 bases remained unmatched. The CDR3: CSFRGLGGGAGELFF. CDR3 nucleotide sequence: TGCAGCTTTCGAGGACTAGGAGGAGGAGCCGGGGAGCTGTTTTTT.

The chain uses TRBV4-2 and TRBJ2-2, with a tentative D call TRBD1 (5 bases). V shed 1 base and J shed 2 bases, with 23 bases lying between them. The CDR3 totals 20 residues. Germline CDR1 LGHNA, CDR2 YNFKEQ. For the CDR3, the DNA is TGTGCCAGCAGCCAAGTCAGTGGGGCGGAAGAAGCCTTAAACACCGGGGAGCTGTTTTTT. It is translated as CASSQVSGAEEALNTGELFF.

This clone was picked up one time. The gene calls are TRBV27 and TRBJ2-1, with a possible D match to TRBD2 (6 bases). The CDR3 runs 16 residues. V was trimmed by 5 bases and J by 5 bases, leaving 19 bases between them. Germline V gives CDR1 MNHEY, CDR2 SMNVEV (reference sequence). CDR3 DNA sequence: TGTGCCAGCAGTACCCTCGGGGGTAGTCGGAACAATGAGCAGTTCTTC. Encoded protein: CASSTLGGSRNNEQFF.

The chain links TRBV5-1 to TRBJ2-5, with 7 bases aligning to TRBD1. Germline values: CDR1 SGHRS, CDR2 YFSETQ. The CDR3 is 15 amino acids. After removal of 1 base from V and 1 base from J, the junction contained 4 bases not matched to a gene. The CDR3 protein is CASSLIGTAQETQYF. The CDR3 region has the DNA TGCGCCAGCAGCTTGATTGGGACAGCCCAAGAGACCCAGTACTTC.

The rearrangement joins TRBV18 to TRBJ1-1, with 7 bases aligning to TRBD1. There are 19 residues in the CDR3. The V and J ends lost 1 base and 1 base, in that order; junction bases with no gene match: 15. The germline V gene has CDR1 KGHSH and CDR2 LQKENI. The chain's CDR3 is CASSPRISDRDLGNTEAFF. The CDR3 DNA is TGTGCCAGCTCACCACGCATAAGCGACAGGGATCTGGGGAACACTGAAGCTTTCTTT. The full variable domain, completed using reference TRBV18 and TRBJ1-1, is NAGVMQNPRHLVRRRGQEARLRCSPMKGHSHVYWYRQLPEEGLKFMVYLQKENIIDESGMPKERFSAEFPKEGPSILRIQQVVRGDSAAYFCASSPRISDRDLGNTEAFFGQGTRLTVV.

J is TRBJ2-3 and V is TRBV2; D not resolved. Trimming cost V 6 bases and J 8 bases, with 18 bases left between them. The CDR3 length is 14 residues. Germline CDR1 reads SNHLY; CDR2 reads FYNNEI. In nucleotides, the CDR3 is TGTGCCAGCAGATCGGACGGATCTTCAGGTACGCAGTATTTT. Encoded protein: CASRSDGSSGTQYF.

The chain employs TRBV27 and TRBJ1-5; no clear D. Trimming cost V 3 bases and J 6 bases, with 12 bases left between them. The CDR3 length is 14 residues. CDR1 and CDR2 (germline): MNHEY, SMNVEV (reference sequence). Here the CDR3 DNA reads TGTGCCAGCAGTTTTTCGGTGGGTTTTCAGCCCCAGCATTTT. This translates into CASSFSVGFQPQHF.

This clone has just one count. The rearrangement uses TRBV5-6 and TRBJ2-7; a weak D match, TRBD1 (6 bases). The CDR3 loop spans 15 amino acids. V was trimmed by 4 bases and J by 2 bases, leaving 16 bases between them. CDR1 is SGHDT and CDR2 is YYEEEE in the germline V gene. The CDR3, as DNA: TGTGCCAGCAGCCCTGGGGGCAGGGCCACCTACGAGCAGTACTTC. Translating gives CASSPGGRATYEQYF.

With respect to this clone: At the DNA level, this CDR3 is encoded by other sequences in the same sample as well. This rearrangement joins TRBV5-1 to TRBJ2-3; tentatively, D is TRBD2 (5 bases). V was cut by 4 bases and J by 0 bases, with 9 bases left in between. Germline V lookup: CDR1 SGHRS, CDR2 YFSETQ. The CDR3 is made up of 14 amino acids. CDR3 protein: CASSPGLSTDTQYF. CDR3 bases: TGCGCCAGCAGCCCCGGACTGAGCACAGATACGCAGTATTTT.

The rearrangement links TRBV20-1 to TRBJ1-4, with no clear D. The CDR3 is 11 amino acids. Trimming pared 3 bases from V and 12 bases from J, leaving 11 bases between. The V gene's germline CDR1 is DFQATT and CDR2 SNEGSKA (reference sequence). In DNA form, the CDR3 reads TGCAGTGCTAGCCTTAACATGGAACTGTTTTTT. This encodes CSASLNMELFF.

This CDR3 reads CASSLRSAAASYEQYF. CDR3 sequence (DNA): TGCGCCAGCAGCTTGCGGTCAGCGGCTGCCTCCTACGAGCAGTACTTC. The rearrangement uses TRBV5-1 and TRBJ2-7, with D perhaps matching TRBD2 (5 bases). There are 16 residues in the CDR3. Trimming pared 1 base from V and 0 bases from J, leaving 14 bases between. Germline CDR1 SGHRS, CDR2 YFSETQ.

This clone was seen only once. The CDR3 here is CAISDPTENYGYTF. DNA of the CDR3: TGTGCCATCAGTGACCCGACAGAAAACTATGGCTACACCTTC. The chain uses TRBV10-3 and TRBJ1-2; perhaps TRBD1 as D (5 bases). CDR1 is ENHRY and CDR2 is SYGVKD in the germline V gene. Trimming took 3 bases from V and 2 from J, leaving 10 bases between them. The CDR3 runs 14 residues.

The chain employs TRBV7-3 and TRBJ2-2; unclear D gene. V lost 4 bases and J lost 0, with 9 bases in between. This CDR3 contains 15 residues. The germline V gene has CDR1 SGHTA and CDR2 FQGTGA. CDR3 region: CASSYLGPNTGELFF. The CDR3 DNA is TGTGCCAGCAGCTACCTCGGGCCGAACACCGGGGAGCTGTTTTTT.

A single count supports this clone. The chain joins TRBV4-1 to TRBJ2-1; D is perhaps TRBD1 (6 bases). Germline CDR1 is MGHRA and CDR2 is YSYEKL. V shed 3 bases and J shed 1 base, with 16 bases lying between them. The CDR3 is 17 amino acids. The CDR3 nucleotides are TGCGCCAGCAGCCAGACAACAGGGTTCTTATCCTACAATGAGCAGTTCTTC. Its translation: CASSQTTGFLSYNEQFF.

The rearrangement joins TRBV18 to TRBJ2-7; either TRBD1 or TRBD2 may supply D (5 bases each). The CDR3 has 15 residues. Germline V gene data show CDR1 as KGHSH and CDR2 as LQKENI. V shed 0 bases and J shed 6 bases, with 15 bases lying between them. CDR3 in DNA: TGTGCCAGCTCACCACCGAGGGGCGGCACCCCCGAGCAGTACTTC. This gives the protein CASSPPRGGTPEQYF. Supplemented by reference TRBV18 and TRBJ2-7, the full variable domain reads NAGVMQNPRHLVRRRGQEARLRCSPMKGHSHVYWYRQLPEEGLKFMVYLQKENIIDESGMPKERFSAEFPKEGPSILRIQQVVRGDSAAYFCASSPPRGGTPEQYFGPGTRLTVT.

This clone was counted once. The V call is TRBV18, the J call TRBJ2-7; no clear D. The length of the CDR3 is 14 residues. V was pared by 3 bases and J by 0 bases, with 9 bases between. Germline CDR1 and CDR2: KGHSH and LQKENI. The CDR3 spells CASSPTLSSYEQYF. In DNA form, the CDR3 reads TGTGCCAGCTCACCCACACTGAGCTCCTACGAGCAGTACTTC.

This chain links TRBV30 with TRBJ2-2; either TRBD1 or TRBD2 may supply D (6 bases each). The germline V gene encodes CDR1 GTSNPN and CDR2 SVGIG (reference sequence). The V end lost 0 bases, the J end lost 7 bases, and 18 bases lay between the germline ends. The CDR3 has 16 amino acids. The CDR3 DNA sequence: TGTGCCTGGAGTGTAAGGTCCGGGGGCGTTAACGGGGAGCTGTTTTTT. Translated, it gives CAWSVRSGGVNGELFF.

V usage is TRBV28 and J usage is TRBJ1-1; D is possibly TRBD1 (5 bases). The CDR3 consists of 15 residues. Trimming took off 4 bases at V and 5 bases at J, with 17 bases between the two ends. Germline CDR1 and CDR2: MDHEN and SYDVKM. The CDR3 DNA reads as TGTGCCAGCAGTTCAGGGTCACTCAGCAGGACTGAAGCTTTCTTT. Translating it yields CASSSGSLSRTEAFF. Full variable domain (outside the CDR3, taken from reference TRBV28 and TRBJ1-1): DVKVTQSSRYLVKRTGEKVFLECVQDMDHENMFWYRQDPGLGLRLIYFSYDVKMKEKGDIPEGYSVSREKKERFSLILESASTNQTSMYLCASSSGSLSRTEAFFGQGTRLTVV.